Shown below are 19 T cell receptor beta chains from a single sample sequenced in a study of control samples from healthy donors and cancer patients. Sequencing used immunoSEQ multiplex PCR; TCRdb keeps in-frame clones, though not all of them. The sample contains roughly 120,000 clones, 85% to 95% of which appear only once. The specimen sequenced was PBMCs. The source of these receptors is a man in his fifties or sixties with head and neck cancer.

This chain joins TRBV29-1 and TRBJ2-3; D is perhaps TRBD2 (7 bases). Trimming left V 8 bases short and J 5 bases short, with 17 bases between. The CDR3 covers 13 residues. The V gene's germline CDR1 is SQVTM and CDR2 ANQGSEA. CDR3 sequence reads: CSYGGGRGDTQYF. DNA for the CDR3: TGCAGCTATGGGGGGGGGCGCGGAGATACGCAGTATTTT.

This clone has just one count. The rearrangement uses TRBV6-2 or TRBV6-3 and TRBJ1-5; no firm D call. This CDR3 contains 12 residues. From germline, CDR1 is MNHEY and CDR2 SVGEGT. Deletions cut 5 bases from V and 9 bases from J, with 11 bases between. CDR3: CASSGSLWPQHF. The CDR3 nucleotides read TGTGCCAGCAGTGGGTCCCTTTGGCCCCAGCATTTT.

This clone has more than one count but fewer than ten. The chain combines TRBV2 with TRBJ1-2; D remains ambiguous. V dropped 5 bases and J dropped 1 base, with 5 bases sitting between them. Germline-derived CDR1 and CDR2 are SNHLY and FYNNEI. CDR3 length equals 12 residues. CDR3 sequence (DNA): TGTGCCAGCAGTAGCCTTAACTATGGCTACACCTTC. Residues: CASSSLNYGYTF.

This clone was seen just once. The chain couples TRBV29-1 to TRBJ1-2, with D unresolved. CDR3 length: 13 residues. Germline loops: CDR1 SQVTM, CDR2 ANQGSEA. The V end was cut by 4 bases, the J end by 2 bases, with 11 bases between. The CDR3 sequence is CSVGSGGNYGYTF. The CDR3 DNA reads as TGCAGCGTTGGGTCAGGAGGAAACTATGGCTACACCTTC.

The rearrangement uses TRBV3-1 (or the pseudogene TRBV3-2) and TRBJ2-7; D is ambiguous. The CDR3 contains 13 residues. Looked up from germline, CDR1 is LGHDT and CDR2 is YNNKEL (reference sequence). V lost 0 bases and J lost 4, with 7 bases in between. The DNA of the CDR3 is TGTGCCAGCAGCCAAGACTGGCGGTACGAGCAGTACTTC. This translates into CASSQDWRYEQYF.

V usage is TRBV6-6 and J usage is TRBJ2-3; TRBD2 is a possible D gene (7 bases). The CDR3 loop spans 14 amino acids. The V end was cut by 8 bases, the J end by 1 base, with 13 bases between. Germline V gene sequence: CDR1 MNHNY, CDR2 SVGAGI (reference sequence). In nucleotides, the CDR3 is TGTGCCAGCCGACGGGGGGCCGGCACAGATACGCAGTATTTT. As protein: CASRRGAGTDTQYF.

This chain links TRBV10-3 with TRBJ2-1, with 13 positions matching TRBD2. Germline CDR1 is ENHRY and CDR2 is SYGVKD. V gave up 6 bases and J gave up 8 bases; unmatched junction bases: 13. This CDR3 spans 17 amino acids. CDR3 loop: CAISINDILAGGYEQFF. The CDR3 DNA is TGTGCCATCAGCATAAATGATATACTAGCGGGGGGGTATGAGCAGTTCTTC.

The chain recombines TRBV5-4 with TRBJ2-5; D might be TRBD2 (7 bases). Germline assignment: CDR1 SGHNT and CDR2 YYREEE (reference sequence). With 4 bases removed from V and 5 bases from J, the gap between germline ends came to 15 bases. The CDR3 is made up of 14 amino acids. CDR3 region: CASSPWGGEETQYF. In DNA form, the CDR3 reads TGTGCCAGCAGCCCCTGGGGGGGCGAGGAGACCCAGTACTTC.

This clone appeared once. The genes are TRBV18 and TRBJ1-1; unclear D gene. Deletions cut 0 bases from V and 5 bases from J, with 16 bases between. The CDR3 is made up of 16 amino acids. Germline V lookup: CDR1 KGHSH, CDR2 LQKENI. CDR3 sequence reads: CASSPPGVGWETEAFF. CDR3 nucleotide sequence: TGTGCCAGCTCACCACCCGGCGTAGGGTGGGAGACTGAAGCTTTCTTT.

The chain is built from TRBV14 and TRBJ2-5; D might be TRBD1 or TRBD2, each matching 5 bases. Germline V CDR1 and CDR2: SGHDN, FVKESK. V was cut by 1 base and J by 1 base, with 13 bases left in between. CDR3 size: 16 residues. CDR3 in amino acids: CASSQGGWGTQETQYF. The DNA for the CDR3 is TGTGCCAGCAGCCAAGGGGGATGGGGGACCCAAGAGACCCAGTACTTC.

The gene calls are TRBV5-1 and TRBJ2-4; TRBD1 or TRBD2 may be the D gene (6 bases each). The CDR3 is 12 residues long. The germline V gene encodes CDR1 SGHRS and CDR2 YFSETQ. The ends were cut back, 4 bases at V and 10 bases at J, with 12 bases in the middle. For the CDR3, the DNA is TGCGCCAGCAGCCTGAGGGGGGAAATTCAGTACTTC. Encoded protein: CASSLRGEIQYF.

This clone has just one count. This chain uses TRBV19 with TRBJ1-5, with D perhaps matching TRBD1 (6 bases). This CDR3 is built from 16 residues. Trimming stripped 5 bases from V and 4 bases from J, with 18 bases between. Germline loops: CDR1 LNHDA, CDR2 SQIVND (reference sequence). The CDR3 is CASSSRGNDDNQPQHF. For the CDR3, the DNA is TGTGCCAGTAGTTCGAGGGGGAACGACGATAATCAGCCCCAGCATTTT.

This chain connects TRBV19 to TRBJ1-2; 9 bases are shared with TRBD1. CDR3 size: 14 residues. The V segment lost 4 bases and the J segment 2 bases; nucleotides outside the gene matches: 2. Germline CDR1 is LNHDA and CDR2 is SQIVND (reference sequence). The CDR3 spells CASSTGQGNYGYTF. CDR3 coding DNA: TGTGCCAGTAGTACTGGACAGGGGAACTATGGCTACACCTTC. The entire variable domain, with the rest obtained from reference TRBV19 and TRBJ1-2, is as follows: DGGITQSPKYLFRKEGQNVTLSCEQNLNHDAMYWYRQDPGQGLRLIYYSQIVNDFQKGDIAEGYSVSREKKESFPLTVTSAQKNPTAFYLCASSTGQGNYGYTFGSGTRLTVV.

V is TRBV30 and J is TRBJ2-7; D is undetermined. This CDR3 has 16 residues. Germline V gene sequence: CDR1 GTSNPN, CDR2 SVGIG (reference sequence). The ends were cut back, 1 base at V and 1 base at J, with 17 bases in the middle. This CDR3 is CAWSAPRTEYSYEQYF. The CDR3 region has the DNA TGTGCCTGGAGTGCACCCAGGACCGAGTATTCCTACGAGCAGTACTTC.

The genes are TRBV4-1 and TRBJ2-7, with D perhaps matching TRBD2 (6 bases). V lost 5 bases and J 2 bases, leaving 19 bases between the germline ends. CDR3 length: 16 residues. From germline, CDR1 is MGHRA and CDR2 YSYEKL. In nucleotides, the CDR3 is TGCGCCAGCAGCGCTTGGGGGGAATCCGGGGCCTACGAGCAGTACTTC. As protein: CASSAWGESGAYEQYF.

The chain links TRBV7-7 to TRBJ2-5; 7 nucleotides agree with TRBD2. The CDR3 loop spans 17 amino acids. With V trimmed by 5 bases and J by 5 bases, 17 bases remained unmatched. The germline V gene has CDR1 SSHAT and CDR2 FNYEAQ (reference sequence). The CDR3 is CASSSDPGSGGFETQYF. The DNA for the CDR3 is TGTGCCAGCAGCAGCGACCCGGGATCGGGGGGATTTGAGACCCAGTACTTC.

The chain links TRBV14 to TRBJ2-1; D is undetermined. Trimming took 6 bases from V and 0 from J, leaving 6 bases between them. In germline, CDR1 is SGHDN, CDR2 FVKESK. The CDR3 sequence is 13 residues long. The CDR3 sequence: CASSLGSYNEQFF. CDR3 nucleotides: TGTGCCAGCAGTCTGGGCTCCTACAATGAGCAGTTCTTC.

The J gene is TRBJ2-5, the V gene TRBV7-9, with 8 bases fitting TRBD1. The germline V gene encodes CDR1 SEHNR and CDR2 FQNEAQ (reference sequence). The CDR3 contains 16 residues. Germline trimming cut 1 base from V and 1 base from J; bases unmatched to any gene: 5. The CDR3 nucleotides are TGTGCCAGCAGCTTAGAAAGGGGGACAGGCCAAGAGACCCAGTACTTC. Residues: CASSLERGTGQETQYF.

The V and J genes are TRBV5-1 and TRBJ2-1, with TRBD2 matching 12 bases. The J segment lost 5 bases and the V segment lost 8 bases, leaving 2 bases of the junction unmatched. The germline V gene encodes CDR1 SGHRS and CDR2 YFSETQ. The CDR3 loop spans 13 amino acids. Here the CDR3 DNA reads TGCGCCAGTCGGACTAGCGGGGACAATGAGCAGTTCTTC. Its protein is CASRTSGDNEQFF. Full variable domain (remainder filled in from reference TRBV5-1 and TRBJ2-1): KAGVTQTPRYLIKTRGQQVTLSCSPISGHRSVSWYQQTPGQGLQFLFEYFSETQRNKGNFPGRFSGRQFSNSRSEMNVSTLELGDSALYLCASRTSGDNEQFFGPGTRLTVL.